This TCR beta chain appears in the sequencing data of a study of blood T cell repertoires in COVID-19. Turning to the study itself: Researchers got acute and convalescent COVID-19 samples from the United States, Italy and Spain. PBMCs, B-cell-depleted T cells, or T cells were the source of the cDNA or gDNA that made up the material.

The data were produced by immunoSEQ multiplex PCR, yet TCRdb's version contains in-frame clones alone and is incomplete. The repertoire holds around 160,000 clones, with around nine tenths as singletons. The CDR3 is 18 amino acids. V was pared by 0 bases and J by 8 bases, with 13 bases of the junction left unmatched. Germline V gene lookup returns CDR1 MDHEN and CDR2 SYDVKM. This clone was detected once. The specimen was peripheral blood. The sequence came from a woman aged 70-85 years with COVID-19, enrolled during active disease. The chain uses TRBV28 and TRBJ1-6, with 7 nucleotides matching TRBD1. CDR3 loop: CASSLWPAVGGGHSPLHF. CDR3 DNA sequence: TGTGCCAGCAGTTTATGGCCGGCGGTTGGAGGGGGCCATTCACCCCTCCACTTT. The full variable domain, in which reference TRBV28 and TRBJ1-6 provide the parts outside the CDR3, is DVKVTQSSRYLVKRTGEKVFLECVQDMDHENMFWYRQDPGLGLRLIYFSYDVKMKEKGDIPEGYSVSREKKERFSLILESASTNQTSMYLCASSLWPAVGGGHSPLHFGNGTRLTVT.